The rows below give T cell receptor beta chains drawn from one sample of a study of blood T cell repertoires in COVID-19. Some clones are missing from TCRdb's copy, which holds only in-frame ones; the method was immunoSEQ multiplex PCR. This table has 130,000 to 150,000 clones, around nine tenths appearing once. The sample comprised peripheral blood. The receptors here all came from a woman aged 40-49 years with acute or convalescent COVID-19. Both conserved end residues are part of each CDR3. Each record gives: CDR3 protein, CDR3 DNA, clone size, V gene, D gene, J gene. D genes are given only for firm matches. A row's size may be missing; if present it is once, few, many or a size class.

CDR3aa: CASSQGIGIQGNYGYTF
CDR3nt: TGCGCCAGCAGCCAAGGGATAGGGATACAGGGAAACTATGGCTACACCTTC
abundance: -
v_gene: TRBV4-3
d_gene: -
j_gene: TRBJ1-2

CDR3aa: CASSFTGGLETQYF
CDR3nt: TGCGCCAGCAGCTTTACAGGGGGGCTGGAGACCCAGTACTTC
abundance: -
v_gene: TRBV5-1
d_gene: TRBD1
j_gene: TRBJ2-5

CDR3aa: CASSLGMAGSYNEQFF
CDR3nt: TGCGCCAGCAGCTTGGGGATGGCGGGCTCCTACAATGAGCAGTTCTTC
abundance: -
v_gene: TRBV5-1
d_gene: -
j_gene: TRBJ2-1

CDR3aa: CASSYEGRGTDTQYF
CDR3nt: TGTGCCAGCAGTTACGAGGGCAGGGGGACAGATACGCAGTATTTT
abundance: -
v_gene: TRBV6-5
d_gene: TRBD1
j_gene: TRBJ2-3

CDR3aa: CASSFRATLGGTEAFF
CDR3nt: TGTGCCAGCAGTTTCCGGGCCACCCTTGGGGGGACTGAAGCTTTCTTT
abundance: once
v_gene: TRBV6-6
d_gene: -
j_gene: TRBJ1-1

CDR3aa: CASSLEGTGHEKLFF
CDR3nt: TGCGCCAGCAGCTTGGAAGGGACAGGGCATGAAAAACTGTTTTTT
abundance: -
v_gene: TRBV5-1
d_gene: TRBD1
j_gene: TRBJ1-4

CDR3aa: CASSLSLPGIEKLFF
CDR3nt: TGTGCCAGCAGTTTAAGCCTCCCCGGGATTGAAAAACTGTTTTTT
abundance: -
v_gene: TRBV28
d_gene: -
j_gene: TRBJ1-4

CDR3aa: CASSPWDRSLSTEAFF
CDR3nt: TGTGCCAGCTCACCCTGGGACAGGAGTCTGTCGACTGAAGCTTTCTTT
abundance: -
v_gene: TRBV18
d_gene: TRBD1
j_gene: TRBJ1-1

CDR3aa: CASSDRDSYNEQFF
CDR3nt: TGTGCCAGCAGCGACAGGGATTCATACAATGAGCAGTTCTTC
abundance: -
v_gene: TRBV3-1/TRBV3-2
d_gene: TRBD1
j_gene: TRBJ2-1

CDR3aa: CASSQNFRARGPYSNQPQHF
CDR3nt: TGCGCCAGCAGCCAAAACTTTAGGGCCAGGGGGCCGTATAGCAATCAGCCCCAGCATTTT
abundance: -
v_gene: TRBV4-3
d_gene: TRBD1
j_gene: TRBJ1-5

CDR3aa: CASTDIFLGGTEAFF
CDR3nt: TGTGCCAGCACCGATATTTTTTTGGGGGGCACTGAAGCTTTCTTT
abundance: once
v_gene: TRBV6-6
d_gene: -
j_gene: TRBJ1-1

CDR3aa: CAWSFGLAGVEQYF
CDR3nt: TGTGCCTGGAGTTTCGGACTAGCGGGAGTCGAGCAGTACTTC
abundance: -
v_gene: TRBV30
d_gene: TRBD2
j_gene: TRBJ2-7

CDR3aa: CASSLEQGWEYEQYF
CDR3nt: TGTGCCAGCAGCTTAGAACAGGGATGGGAGTACGAGCAGTACTTC
abundance: -
v_gene: TRBV11-2
d_gene: -
j_gene: TRBJ2-7

CDR3aa: CASSPDRTNTEAFF
CDR3nt: TGTGCCAGCAGCCCTGACAGGACGAACACTGAAGCTTTCTTT
abundance: few
v_gene: TRBV7-2
d_gene: -
j_gene: TRBJ1-1

CDR3aa: CASRGTGGREYF
CDR3nt: TGTGCCAGCAGGGGTACAGGGGGCCGAGAGTACTTC
abundance: -
v_gene: TRBV2
d_gene: TRBD1
j_gene: TRBJ2-7

CDR3aa: CAWRIPQGAKYGYTF
CDR3nt: TGTGCCTGGAGGATCCCACAGGGGGCGAAGTATGGCTACACCTTC
abundance: few
v_gene: TRBV30
d_gene: TRBD1
j_gene: TRBJ1-2

CDR3aa: CASSPGTSGRLGFF
CDR3nt: TGTGCCAGCAGCCCGGGGACTAGCGGGAGGCTAGGGTTCTTC
abundance: -
v_gene: TRBV5-4
d_gene: TRBD2
j_gene: TRBJ2-1

CDR3aa: CASSGGQGDEQFF
CDR3nt: TGCGCCAGCAGCGGGGGACAGGGGGATGAGCAGTTCTTC
abundance: -
v_gene: TRBV5-1
d_gene: TRBD1
j_gene: TRBJ2-1

CDR3aa: CAISGATGDQETQYF
CDR3nt: TGTGCCATCAGTGGAGCAACAGGGGACCAAGAGACCCAGTACTTC
abundance: -
v_gene: TRBV10-3
d_gene: TRBD1
j_gene: TRBJ2-5

CDR3aa: CASSQTGLSGYTF
CDR3nt: TGCGCCAGCAGCCAAACAGGGTTGAGTGGCTACACCTTC
abundance: -
v_gene: TRBV4-1
d_gene: -
j_gene: TRBJ1-2

CDR3aa: CSASHPGQGNTEQFF
CDR3nt: TGCAGTGCTAGTCATCCGGGACAGGGAAATACTGAGCAGTTCTTC
abundance: -
v_gene: TRBV20-1
d_gene: TRBD1
j_gene: TRBJ2-1

CDR3aa: CTSSARKRGLGETQYF
CDR3nt: TGCACCAGCAGCGCAAGGAAAAGGGGGCTAGGGGAGACCCAGTACTTC
abundance: once
v_gene: TRBV1
d_gene: -
j_gene: TRBJ2-5

CDR3aa: CASSLMGGLGYTF
CDR3nt: TGTGCCAGCAGCTTAATGGGGGGGCTTGGCTACACCTTC
abundance: -
v_gene: TRBV7-2
d_gene: -
j_gene: TRBJ1-2

CDR3aa: CASSLEGVGELFF
CDR3nt: TGTGCCAGCAGCCTGGAAGGGGTTGGGGAGCTGTTTTTT
abundance: few
v_gene: TRBV5-5
d_gene: -
j_gene: TRBJ2-2

CDR3aa: CASSPRQLYEQYF
CDR3nt: TGTGCCAGCAGCCCCCGACAGCTCTACGAGCAGTACTTC
abundance: once
v_gene: TRBV3-1/TRBV3-2
d_gene: -
j_gene: TRBJ2-7

CDR3aa: CASSLGAGAQHF
CDR3nt: TGTGCCAGCAGCTTAGGAGCAGGGGCCCAGCATTTT
abundance: -
v_gene: TRBV7-9
d_gene: -
j_gene: TRBJ1-5

CDR3aa: CASSVNSPSGNWQETQYF
CDR3nt: TGTGCTAGCAGCGTAAACAGCCCAAGCGGGAACTGGCAAGAGACCCAGTACTTC
abundance: -
v_gene: TRBV7-7
d_gene: TRBD2
j_gene: TRBJ2-5

CDR3aa: CASSYSGSMGEKLFF
CDR3nt: TGTGCCAGCAGTTATTCCGGGAGCATGGGTGAAAAACTGTTTTTT
abundance: -
v_gene: TRBV6-5
d_gene: -
j_gene: TRBJ1-4

CDR3aa: CASSEAGGNNQPQHF
CDR3nt: TGTGCCAGCAGTGAAGCAGGGGGCAACAATCAGCCCCAGCATTTT
abundance: -
v_gene: TRBV6-1
d_gene: TRBD1
j_gene: TRBJ1-5

CDR3aa: CASRVKLIGYGYTF
CDR3nt: TGTGCCAGCAGGGTTAAGCTCATCGGCTATGGCTACACCTTC
abundance: -
v_gene: TRBV6-5
d_gene: -
j_gene: TRBJ1-2

CDR3aa: CASSSRDSYSNQPQHF
CDR3nt: TGTGCCAGCAGTTCCCGGGACTCCTATAGCAATCAGCCCCAGCATTTT
abundance: -
v_gene: TRBV6-2/TRBV6-3
d_gene: -
j_gene: TRBJ1-5

CDR3aa: CATAPGRRGLNTGELFF
CDR3nt: TGTGCCACCGCCCCCGGGCGGCGGGGGCTGAACACCGGGGAGCTGTTTTTT
abundance: -
v_gene: TRBV24-1
d_gene: -
j_gene: TRBJ2-2

CDR3aa: CASSPGQGTHEQYF
CDR3nt: TGTGCCAGCAGCCCGGGACAGGGAACCCACGAGCAGTACTTC
abundance: -
v_gene: TRBV7-9
d_gene: TRBD1
j_gene: TRBJ2-7

CDR3aa: CASSLQTGGPSSYEQYF
CDR3nt: TGTGCCAGCAGCTTGCAAACGGGGGGGCCGAGCTCCTACGAGCAGTACTTC
abundance: -
v_gene: TRBV5-5
d_gene: TRBD2
j_gene: TRBJ2-7

CDR3aa: CASSPSFGTGNSGANVLTF
CDR3nt: TGTGCCAGCAGTCCTTCCTTCGGGACAGGGAACTCTGGGGCCAACGTCCTGACTTTC
abundance: once
v_gene: TRBV28
d_gene: TRBD1
j_gene: TRBJ2-6

CDR3aa: CAISESGTGGSTGANVLTF
CDR3nt: TGTGCCATCAGTGAGTCTGGGACAGGCGGATCTACTGGGGCCAACGTCCTGACTTTC
abundance: -
v_gene: TRBV10-3
d_gene: TRBD1
j_gene: TRBJ2-6

CDR3aa: CASRVQGANEKLFF
CDR3nt: TGCGCCAGCAGGGTACAGGGAGCTAATGAAAAACTGTTTTTT
abundance: -
v_gene: TRBV5-1
d_gene: -
j_gene: TRBJ1-4

CDR3aa: CAWAGQTNTEAFF
CDR3nt: TGTGCCTGGGCGGGACAGACGAACACTGAAGCTTTCTTT
abundance: -
v_gene: TRBV30
d_gene: TRBD1
j_gene: TRBJ1-1

CDR3aa: CASSFLSSGNEQFF
CDR3nt: TGTGCCAGCAGCTTCCTCTCTAGCGGCAATGAGCAGTTCTTC
abundance: -
v_gene: TRBV13
d_gene: TRBD2
j_gene: TRBJ2-1

CDR3aa: CASSIGRYTEAFF
CDR3nt: TGTGCCAGTAGTATTGGGAGGTACACTGAAGCTTTCTTT
abundance: few
v_gene: TRBV19
d_gene: -
j_gene: TRBJ1-1

CDR3aa: CASSLQDSLEAFF
CDR3nt: TGTGCCAGCAGCTTACAGGACTCTCTAGAAGCTTTCTTT
abundance: -
v_gene: TRBV7-2
d_gene: -
j_gene: TRBJ1-1

CDR3aa: CASSLGEFEQYF
CDR3nt: TGTGCCAGCAGCTTAGGCGAGTTCGAGCAGTACTTC
abundance: -
v_gene: TRBV7-8
d_gene: -
j_gene: TRBJ2-7

CDR3aa: CASSLTGAVSGNTIYF
CDR3nt: TGCGCCAGCAGCTTGACCGGAGCCGTCTCTGGAAACACCATATATTTT
abundance: -
v_gene: TRBV5-1
d_gene: -
j_gene: TRBJ1-3

CDR3aa: CASMGRLRGQYF
CDR3nt: TGTGCCAGCATGGGTAGGTTACGAGGGCAGTACTTC
abundance: -
v_gene: TRBV28
d_gene: -
j_gene: TRBJ2-7

CDR3aa: CASSLVAGGTGELFF
CDR3nt: TGTGCCAGCAGCTTAGTGGCGGGAGGAACCGGGGAGCTGTTTTTT
abundance: -
v_gene: TRBV7-2
d_gene: TRBD2
j_gene: TRBJ2-2

CDR3aa: CASSPQASAWTGELFF
CDR3nt: TGTGCCAGCAGCCCCCAGGCTAGCGCCTGGACCGGGGAGCTGTTTTTT
abundance: -
v_gene: TRBV7-9
d_gene: -
j_gene: TRBJ2-2